The clone carrying this T cell receptor (beta chain) was counted at least ten times. The antigen is not known. The V gene's germline CDR1 is DFQATT and CDR2 SNEGSKA (reference sequence). The CDR3 spans 13 residues. V dropped 6 bases and J dropped 2; count of bases not matched to a gene: 3. This entry belongs to a study of post-analysis software for immune sequencing data. Study outcomes and limitations: A handful of TRBV segments (TRBV5-6, TRBV5-1 and TRBV20-1 among them) occurred more frequently in patients than in controls.

TCR beta cDNA libraries had unique molecular identifiers. TCRdb redid the calling of the PCR reads with MiXCR, one entry per CDR3 protein. The sample records roughly 800,000 distinct CDR3 sequences, roughly 50% being singletons. Material: blood. This receptor was taken from a girl aged 10-17 years with multiple sclerosis. This chain connects TRBV20-1 to TRBJ2-7, with 11 positions matching TRBD2. The CDR3, as DNA: TGCAGTGCCCCACTAGCGGGGGCCTACGAGCAGTACTTC. The encoded protein is CSAPLAGAYEQYF.